The 32 T cell receptor beta chains below all came from one sample that was sequenced in a study of T cells in localized non-small cell lung cancer. The table came from immunoSEQ multiplex PCR; TCRdb's copy has only in-frame clones and leaves some out. In the table there are about 30,000 clones, 88% of which are singletons. Here the sequenced sample was peripheral blood, taken before any cancer treatment. The receptors here all came from a female donor at least 60 years old with stage III squamous cell lung carcinoma.

This rearrangement joins TRBV18 to TRBJ1-3; D not resolved. The CDR3 length is 14 residues. Germline V gene sequence: CDR1 KGHSH, CDR2 LQKENI. The V end was cut by 4 bases, the J end by 6 bases, with 13 bases between. This CDR3 reads CASSQESEANTIYF. For the CDR3, the DNA is TGTGCCAGCTCACAGGAGTCCGAGGCAAACACCATATATTTT. The full variable domain, completed using reference TRBV18 and TRBJ1-3, is NAGVMQNPRHLVRRRGQEARLRCSPMKGHSHVYWYRQLPEEGLKFMVYLQKENIIDESGMPKERFSAEFPKEGPSILRIQQVVRGDSAAYFCASSQESEANTIYFGEGSWLTVV.

The rearrangement uses TRBV9 and TRBJ2-7; the match to TRBD2 covers 14 bases. Trimming took 2 bases from V and 0 from J; bases not matched to a gene: 7. Germline values: CDR1 SGDLS, CDR2 YYNGEE. The CDR3 runs to 18 residues. The CDR3, as DNA: TGTGCCAGCAGCGTGGGGACTAGCGGGGGCTCACCCTCCTACGAGCAGTACTTC. Protein: CASSVGTSGGSPSYEQYF.

The CDR3: CASSFPLAASYNEQFF. In nucleotides, the CDR3 is TGTGCCAGCAGTTTCCCACTAGCGGCATCCTACAATGAGCAGTTCTTC. This sequence joins TRBV28 and TRBJ2-1; 8 positions agree with TRBD2. V dropped 3 bases and J dropped 1; count of bases not matched to a gene: 5. The CDR3 runs 16 residues. Germline V lookup: CDR1 MDHEN, CDR2 SYDVKM.

In DNA, the CDR3 is TGTGCCAGCTCACCGGGACAGGGGGCTGCTGGAAACACCATATATTTT. Translated, it gives CASSPGQGAAGNTIYF. The chain has TRBV18 and TRBJ1-3, with 12 bases identical to TRBD1. The CDR3 consists of 16 residues. The germline V gene has CDR1 KGHSH and CDR2 LQKENI. V lost 3 bases and J lost 2; bases outside the gene matches: 2.

The J gene is TRBJ1-4, the V gene TRBV4-3; D gene uncertain. Germline CDR1 and CDR2: LGHNA and YSLEER. The CDR3 sequence is 16 residues long. The V gene lost 0 bases and the J gene lost 0 bases, with 8 bases spanning the gap. Written as DNA, the CDR3 is TGCGCCAGCAGCCAAGATTTGGCGGCAACTAATGAAAAACTGTTTTTT. Translation: CASSQDLAATNEKLFF.

The chain couples TRBV6-5 to TRBJ1-1; possibly TRBD1 for D (5 bases). Germline V gene data show CDR1 as MNHEY and CDR2 as SVGAGI. The CDR3 runs to 14 residues. Trimming removed 5 bases at V and 3 bases at J, with 13 bases between. The CDR3 DNA follows: TGTGCCAGCAGTAATCAGGGCGGGTACACTGAAGCTTTCTTT. Amino acid sequence: CASSNQGGYTEAFF.

CDR3 coding DNA: TGCGCCAGCAGCTTGGAAGGCCCCTACACTGAAGCTTTCTTT. The encoded protein is CASSLEGPYTEAFF. V usage is TRBV5-1 and J usage is TRBJ1-1; D unclear. Deletions cut 0 bases from V and 3 bases from J, with 9 bases between. Germline V CDR1 and CDR2: SGHRS, YFSETQ. This CDR3 comprises 14 residues.

V usage is TRBV11-2 and J usage is TRBJ2-7; D is undetermined. The CDR3 runs 14 residues. V was cut by 5 bases and J by 5 bases, with 16 bases left in between. Germline values: CDR1 SGHAT, CDR2 FQNNGV. The CDR3 DNA sequence: TGTGCCAGCAGCCGCACGAGGCAGGTAGACGAGCAGTACTTC. The encoded protein is CASSRTRQVDEQYF.

This rearrangement joins TRBV19 to TRBJ1-1; D ambiguous. Germline V CDR1 and CDR2: LNHDA, SQIVND (reference sequence). The CDR3 has 13 amino acids. Trimming removed 0 bases from V and 14 bases from J, with 16 bases in between. CDR3 residues: CASSIDYAVHYFF. The CDR3 bases are TGTGCCAGTAGTATAGATTATGCCGTTCATTACTTCTTT.

This chain uses TRBV4-3 with TRBJ1-2; the D is unclear. The germline gives CDR1 LGHNA, CDR2 YSLEER. This CDR3 contains 16 residues. Trimming removed 0 bases from V and 4 bases from J, with 15 bases in between. In nucleotides, the CDR3 is TGCGCCAGCAGCCAAGATAGAGACACCTCAATCTATGGCTACACCTTC. Amino acids: CASSQDRDTSIYGYTF.

The chain employs TRBV7-9 and TRBJ2-3; 10 bases fit TRBD2. The germline CDR1 and CDR2 sequences are SEHNR and FQNEAQ (reference sequence). The CDR3 loop spans 18 amino acids. J lost 1 base, V lost 4 bases, and 11 bases had no gene match. CDR3 bases: TGTGCCAGCAGCTGGGTTAGCGGGGGGCCGGGGGGCACAGATACGCAGTATTTT. Translation: CASSWVSGGPGGTDTQYF.

The chain joins TRBV2 to TRBJ2-7; D not resolved. The CDR3 totals 13 residues. CDR1 SNHLY and CDR2 FYNNEI come from the germline V gene. V lost 2 bases and J lost 5, with 10 bases in between. The CDR3 spells CASSEWFRDEQYF. The CDR3 DNA reads TGTGCCAGCAGTGAATGGTTTAGGGACGAGCAGTACTTC.

This chain joins TRBV29-1 and TRBJ2-7; D might be TRBD1 (5 bases). V was clipped by 6 bases and J by 4 bases, with 16 bases between them. Germline CDR1 is SQVTM and CDR2 is ANQGSEA. CDR3 length equals 13 residues. DNA of the CDR3: TGCAGCGTCACGACAGTGATCGGTTACGAGCAGTACTTC. Translating gives CSVTTVIGYEQYF.

J is TRBJ2-7 and V is TRBV28; 7 bases are a match to TRBD1. Germline V CDR1 and CDR2: MDHEN, SYDVKM. The CDR3 extends over 14 amino acids. V was clipped by 2 bases and J by 5 bases; unmatched bases: 6. The CDR3 loop is CASSLVDRADEQYF. In nucleotides, the CDR3 is TGTGCCAGCAGTTTAGTCGACAGGGCTGACGAGCAGTACTTC. Together with reference TRBV28 and TRBJ2-7, the CDR3 gives the full variable domain: DVKVTQSSRYLVKRTGEKVFLECVQDMDHENMFWYRQDPGLGLRLIYFSYDVKMKEKGDIPEGYSVSREKKERFSLILESASTNQTSMYLCASSLVDRADEQYFGPGTRLTVT.

The V gene is TRBV5-4, the J gene TRBJ2-3; D remains unclear. This CDR3 comprises 12 residues. V lost 10 bases to trimming and J lost 3 bases, with 12 bases between them. Germline lookup yields CDR1 SGHNT and CDR2 YYREEE (reference sequence). DNA of the CDR3: TGTGCCTTCTATTTGAGAACAGATACGCAGTATTTT. Amino acids: CAFYLRTDTQYF.

The rearrangement joins TRBV19 to TRBJ2-5; D is unclear. V shed 1 base and J shed 2 bases, with 11 bases lying between them. Per the germline V gene, CDR1 is LNHDA and CDR2 is SQIVND (reference sequence). The CDR3 runs to 15 residues. CDR3 loop: CASSIVGHRQETQYF. The CDR3 DNA reads TGTGCCAGTAGTATAGTCGGGCACAGACAAGAGACCCAGTACTTC.

This chain uses TRBV15 with TRBJ2-3, with 7 bases matching TRBD2. The CDR3 has 17 residues. The ends lost 4 bases at V and 1 base at J; junction bases unmatched: 11. Germline CDR1 is LNHNV and CDR2 is YYDKDF (reference sequence). The CDR3 reads CATSKGLGGGRTDTQYF. CDR3 coding DNA: TGTGCCACCAGCAAGGGGTTGGGCGGGGGTCGCACAGATACGCAGTATTTT. Drawing the rest from reference TRBV15 and TRBJ2-3, the complete variable domain is DAMVIQNPRYQVTQFGKPVTLSCSQTLNHNVMYWYQQKSSQAPKLLFHYYDKDFNNEADTPDNFQSRRPNTSFCFLDIRSPGLGDTAMYLCATSKGLGGGRTDTQYFGPGTRLTVL.

The chain carries TRBV5-6 and TRBJ2-7; TRBD1 agrees at 8 bases. Germline CDR1 SGHDT, CDR2 YYEEEE. After removal of 4 bases from V and 0 bases from J, the junction contained 3 bases not matched to a gene. This CDR3 has 14 amino acids. The CDR3 is CASSQDRASYEQYF. The CDR3 nucleotides are TGTGCCAGCAGCCAGGACAGGGCCTCCTACGAGCAGTACTTC.

The chain recombines TRBV19 with TRBJ2-2; no definite D call. Between the trimmed V and J ends, which lost 8 bases and 2 bases, there was a span of 12 bases. The CDR3 contains 14 residues. Germline V lookup: CDR1 LNHDA, CDR2 SQIVND (reference sequence). CDR3 sequence reads: CASEASYNTGELFF. CDR3 nucleotides: TGTGCCAGTGAAGCCTCCTATAACACCGGGGAGCTGTTTTTT.

The V call is TRBV5-4, the J call TRBJ2-3; 11 bases match TRBD2. The CDR3 consists of 16 residues. V lost 4 bases to trimming and J lost 3 bases; unmatched junction nucleotides: 7. From germline, CDR1 is SGHNT and CDR2 YYREEE (reference sequence). DNA for the CDR3: TGTGCCAGCAGCACGGGTAGCGGGGGGGTTACAGATACGCAGTATTTT. As protein: CASSTGSGGVTDTQYF.

This chain links TRBV5-4 with TRBJ1-1; D is ambiguous. The CDR3 is 15 residues long. CDR1 and CDR2 from the germline V gene are SGHNT and YYREEE (reference sequence). Trimming took off 0 bases at V and 1 base at J, with 10 bases between the two ends. The CDR3 region is CASSLEGLENTEAFF. Written as DNA, the CDR3 is TGTGCCAGCAGCTTGGAAGGGTTGGAGAACACTGAAGCTTTCTTT.

The rearrangement uses TRBV13 and TRBJ1-2, with 9 bases matching TRBD1. This CDR3 region has 15 residues. Germline V CDR1 and CDR2: PRHDT, FYEKMQ (reference sequence). J lost 4 bases, V lost 5 bases, and 8 bases had no gene match. The CDR3 here is CASSRLTGGPYGYTF. For the CDR3, the DNA is TGTGCCAGCAGCCGGCTAACAGGGGGCCCCTATGGCTACACCTTC.

The chain joins TRBV6-5 to TRBJ2-7; weak D call: TRBD1 (6 bases). Trimming stripped 7 bases from V and 6 bases from J, with 10 bases between. CDR1 MNHEY and CDR2 SVGAGI come from the germline V gene. CDR3 length: 11 amino acids. The CDR3 sequence: CASTQGSEQYF. Written as DNA, the CDR3 is TGTGCCAGCACCCAGGGGAGCGAGCAGTACTTC.

The CDR3 here is CASSPNRPAGRGEQYF. The CDR3 DNA reads TGTGCCAGCAGCCCGAACCGCCCAGCGGGAAGGGGCGAGCAGTACTTC. The rearrangement joins TRBV7-2 to TRBJ2-7; 7 bases match TRBD2. Trimming took 5 bases from V and 6 from J; bases not matched to a gene: 16. Germline loops: CDR1 SGHTA, CDR2 FQGNSA. The CDR3 covers 16 residues.

V gene TRBV18 combines with J gene TRBJ2-1; D not resolved. Germline-derived CDR1 and CDR2 are KGHSH and LQKENI. V was pared by 3 bases and J by 10 bases, with 25 bases between. This CDR3 contains 17 residues. This CDR3 reads CASSPATLQPSGAEQFF. The CDR3 nucleotides read TGTGCCAGCTCACCGGCGACCTTACAACCTTCGGGCGCCGAGCAGTTCTTC.

The chain joins TRBV5-1 to TRBJ2-7, with 9 bases aligning to TRBD1. Looked up from germline, CDR1 is SGHRS and CDR2 is YFSETQ. The CDR3 spans 14 residues. V trimming: 4 bases; J trimming: 3 bases; junction bases outside the gene matches: 5. CDR3 amino acids: CASSGGGQGYEQYF. Here the CDR3 DNA reads TGCGCCAGCAGCGGCGGGGGACAGGGCTACGAGCAGTACTTC. Combining the CDR3 with reference TRBV5-1 and TRBJ2-7 gives the whole variable domain KAGVTQTPRYLIKTRGQQVTLSCSPISGHRSVSWYQQTPGQGLQFLFEYFSETQRNKGNFPGRFSGRQFSNSRSEMNVSTLELGDSALYLCASSGGGQGYEQYFGPGTRLTVT.

The V and J genes are TRBV7-2 and TRBJ2-1; D is perhaps TRBD1 (6 bases). The CDR3 is 13 residues long. Per germline, CDR1 SGHTA and CDR2 FQGNSA. V was pared by 0 bases and J by 8 bases, with 8 bases between. The CDR3 DNA follows: TGTGCCAGCAGCTTAGCGGGGGCTGATGAGCAGTTCTTC. Its protein product is CASSLAGADEQFF.

V and J are TRBV9 and TRBJ2-3; perhaps TRBD1 as D (5 bases). Germline V gene data show CDR1 as SGDLS and CDR2 as YYNGEE. V lost 0 bases to trimming and J lost 5 bases, with 10 bases between them. The CDR3 sequence is 14 residues long. CDR3 loop: CASSVVSGKDTQYF. CDR3 sequence (DNA): TGTGCCAGCAGCGTAGTGTCAGGGAAAGATACGCAGTATTTT.

This clone appeared once. CDR3 sequence reads: CASSFSQGYEQYF. The CDR3 region has the DNA TGTGCCAGCAGCTTTAGCCAGGGTTACGAGCAGTACTTC. V gene TRBV7-2 combines with J gene TRBJ2-5; tentatively, D is TRBD1 (5 bases). The DNA end lines up better with TRBJ2-7; the J call may be wrong. The CDR3 is 13 residues long. Germline V gene lookup returns CDR1 SGHTA and CDR2 FQGNSA.

This chain connects TRBV15 to TRBJ2-5, with D perhaps TRBD2 (5 bases). Germline lookup yields CDR1 LNHNV and CDR2 YYDKDF (reference sequence). CDR3 size: 14 residues. V lost 1 base and J 3 bases, leaving 9 bases between the germline ends. DNA for the CDR3: TGTGCCACCAGCAGAGGACCGACTAAAGAGACCCAGTACTTC. This codes for CATSRGPTKETQYF.

The J gene is TRBJ2-4, the V gene TRBV2; tentatively, D is TRBD1 or TRBD2 (5 bases each). The germline gives CDR1 SNHLY, CDR2 FYNNEI. The CDR3 is 16 residues long. V lost 5 bases and J 4 bases, leaving 18 bases between the germline ends. Here the CDR3 reads CASSPRDASGKNIQYF. CDR3 coding DNA: TGTGCCAGCAGTCCCCGGGACGCCTCGGGGAAAAACATTCAGTACTTC.

CDR3 protein: CASRRSLATNEKLFF. CDR3 sequence (DNA): TGTGCCAGTAGGCGCAGCCTTGCAACTAATGAAAAACTGTTTTTT. The chain carries TRBV19 and TRBJ1-4, with D hard to call. The CDR3 length is 15 residues. Trimming cost V 6 bases and J 0 bases, with 11 bases left between them. The germline gives CDR1 LNHDA, CDR2 SQIVND (reference sequence).